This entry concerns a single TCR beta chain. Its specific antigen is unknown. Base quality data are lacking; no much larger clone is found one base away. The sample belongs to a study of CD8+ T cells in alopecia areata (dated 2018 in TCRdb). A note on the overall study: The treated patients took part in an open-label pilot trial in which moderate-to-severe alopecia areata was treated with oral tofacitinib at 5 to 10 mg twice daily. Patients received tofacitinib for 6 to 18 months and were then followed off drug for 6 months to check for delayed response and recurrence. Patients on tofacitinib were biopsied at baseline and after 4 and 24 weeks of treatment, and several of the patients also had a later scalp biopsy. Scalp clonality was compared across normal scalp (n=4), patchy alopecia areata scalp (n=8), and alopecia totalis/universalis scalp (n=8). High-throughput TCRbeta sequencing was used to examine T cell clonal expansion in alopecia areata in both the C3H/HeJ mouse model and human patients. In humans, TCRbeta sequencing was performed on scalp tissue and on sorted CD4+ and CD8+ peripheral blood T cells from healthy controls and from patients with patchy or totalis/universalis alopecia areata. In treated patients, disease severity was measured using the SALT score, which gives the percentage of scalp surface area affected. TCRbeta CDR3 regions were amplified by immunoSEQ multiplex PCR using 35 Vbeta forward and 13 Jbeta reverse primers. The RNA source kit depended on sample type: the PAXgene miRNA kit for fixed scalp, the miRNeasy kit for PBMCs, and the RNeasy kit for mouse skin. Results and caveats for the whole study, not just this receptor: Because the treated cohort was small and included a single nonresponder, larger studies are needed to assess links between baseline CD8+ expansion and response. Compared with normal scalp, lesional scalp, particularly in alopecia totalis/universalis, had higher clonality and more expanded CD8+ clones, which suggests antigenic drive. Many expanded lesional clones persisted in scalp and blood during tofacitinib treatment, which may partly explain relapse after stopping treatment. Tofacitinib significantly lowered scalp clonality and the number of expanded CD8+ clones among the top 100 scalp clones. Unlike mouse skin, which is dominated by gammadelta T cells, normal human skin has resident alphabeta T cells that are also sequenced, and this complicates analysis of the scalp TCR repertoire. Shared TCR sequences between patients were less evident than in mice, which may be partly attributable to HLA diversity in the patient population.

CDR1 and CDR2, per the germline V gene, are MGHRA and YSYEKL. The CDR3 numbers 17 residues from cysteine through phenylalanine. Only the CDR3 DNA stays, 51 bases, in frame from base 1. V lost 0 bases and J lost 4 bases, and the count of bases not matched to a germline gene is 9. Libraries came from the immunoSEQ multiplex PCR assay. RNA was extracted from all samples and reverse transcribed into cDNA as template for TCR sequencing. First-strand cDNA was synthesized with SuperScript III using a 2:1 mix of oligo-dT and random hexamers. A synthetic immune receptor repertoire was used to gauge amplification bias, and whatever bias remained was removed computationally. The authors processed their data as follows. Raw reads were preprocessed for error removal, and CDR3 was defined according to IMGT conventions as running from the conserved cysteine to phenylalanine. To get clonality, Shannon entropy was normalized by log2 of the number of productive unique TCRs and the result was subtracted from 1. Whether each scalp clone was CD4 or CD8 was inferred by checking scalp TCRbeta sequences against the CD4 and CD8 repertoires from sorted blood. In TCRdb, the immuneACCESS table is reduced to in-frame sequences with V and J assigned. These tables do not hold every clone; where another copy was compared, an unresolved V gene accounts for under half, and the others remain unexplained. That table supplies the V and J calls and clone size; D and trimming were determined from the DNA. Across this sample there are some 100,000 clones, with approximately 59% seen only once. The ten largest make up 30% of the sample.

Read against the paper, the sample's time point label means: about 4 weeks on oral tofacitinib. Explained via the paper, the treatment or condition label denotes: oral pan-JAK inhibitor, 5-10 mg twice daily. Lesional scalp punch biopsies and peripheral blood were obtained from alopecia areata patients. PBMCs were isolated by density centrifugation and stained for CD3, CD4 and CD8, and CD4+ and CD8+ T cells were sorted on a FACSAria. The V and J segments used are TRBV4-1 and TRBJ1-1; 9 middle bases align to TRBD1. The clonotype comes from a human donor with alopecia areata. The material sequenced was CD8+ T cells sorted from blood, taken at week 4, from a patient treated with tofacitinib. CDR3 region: CASSQDPPGQGATEAFF. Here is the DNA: TGCGCCAGCAGCCAAGATCCCCCGGGACAGGGAGCCACTGAAGCTTTCTTT.